This entry is about one TCR beta chain. This clone was detected once. No antigen is known for it. Per-nucleotide qualities are absent, and no much larger clonotype sits a single base away. TCRbeta CDR3 regions were amplified from genomic DNA by means of the immunoSEQ Assay, a bias-controlled multiplex PCR. The published analysis was carried out like this. Within the assay, amplification of reference gene primers was used to estimate how many nucleated cells each sample contained. To quantify the absolute abundance of each unique TCRbeta CDR3 rearrangement, sequence reads were collapsed and filtered. Productive Simpson clonality was computed per sample as the square root of Simpson's diversity index over productive rearrangements. The table comes from immuneACCESS by way of TCRdb, which keeps in-frame sequences with V and J called. Part of the clones is missing from these tables; in studies checked, under half for an unresolved V gene and the rest for unknown reasons. That table furnishes V, J and clone size, whereas the DNA furnished D and trimming. The sample contains about 130,000 clones, around nine tenths of them found a single time. The ten largest make up approximately 10% of the sample.

These data are taken from a study of blood T cell repertoires in COVID-19 (TCRdb year 2020). Study-wide context: Samples from collaborators originated in the United States, Italy and Spain and spanned both the acute and convalescent phases of COVID-19. The repertoires were released in a freely available public database meant as a resource for research on the immune response to SARS-CoV-2. Subjects who had been exposed to COVID-19, were actively infected with it, or had recovered from it provided the deeply sampled blood TCRbeta repertoires that made up the dataset. Where HLA class I and class II types were available, the types were taken from metadata supplied by the sample provider, not from assay-based typing. The prospective study material was composed of cDNA or gDNA derived from T cells, B-cell-depleted T cells, or PBMCs. The samples were drawn from the first 160 participants of the ongoing ImmuneRACE study and from 950 to 1,500 subjects provided by 6 global collaborators. A de-identified subject ID, COVID-19 status, age in years and sex were almost always included in the sample metadata. Results the study describes overall, beyond this receptor: How much clinical and demographic metadata was included differed by source and by participant, and the metadata was provided uncurated.

At one collaborating source in Seattle, patients were enrolled during active infection and were followed longitudinally through the course of disease. Whole blood was collected in K2EDTA tubes by collaborating institutions according to the institutions' own protocols. Collaborator samples were shipped for TCRbeta analysis as frozen whole blood, isolated PBMCs, or DNA extracted from either sample type. The CDR3 sequence holds 10 residues, the cysteine and phenylalanine included. Here the CDR3 DNA is all that survives: 30 bases in frame from base 1. The germline ends are 5 bases apart after V is trimmed by 6 bases and J by 6 bases. Taken from the germline V gene, the CDR1 and CDR2 loops are SNHLY and FYNNEI.

The chain was built from TRBV2 and TRBJ1-2; possibly the D gene is TRBD1, per 5 matching bases. The clonotype originates from a woman in her sixties or seventies with COVID-19, enrolled during active disease. The sequenced sample was peripheral blood. At the DNA level, the sequence is TGTGCCAGCAGGACAGATGGCTACACCTTC. This codes for CASRTDGYTF.